What follows describes a single T cell receptor beta chain. Its target is unknown. This specimen comes from a study of cytomegalovirus exposure and HLA in healthy donors. The study, taken as a whole, reports: In an earlier analysis, most TCR beta V segments were productive about 90% or about 30% of the time.

Primers included in the PCR were 60 Vbeta and 13 Jbeta primers. The repertoire was sequenced with immunoSEQ multiplex PCR; TCRdb's copy has only in-frame clones and lacks some. Among 210,000 or so clones listed, roughly 83% were seen once. This CDR3 has 14 amino acids. Material: PBMCs. The TCR originated in a girl aged 10 to 17 in good health and CMV-seronegative. V usage is TRBV21-1 and J usage is TRBJ2-1; TRBD2 was called by the table and not checked on the DNA. TRBV21-1 is listed as a pseudogene. The CDR3 is CASSNGTRINEQFF. CDR3 sequence (DNA): TGTGCCAGCAGCAATGGGACTAGGATTAATGAGCAGTTCTTC.